This T cell receptor (beta chain) was retrieved from a study of tumor-infiltrating lymphocytes in localized non-small cell lung cancer. Study as a whole: Each patient gave resected tumor and non-adjacent uninvolved lung tissue. Points from the study as a whole: Each assay used a separate piece of the same tissue.

The V gene's germline CDR1 is SNHLY and CDR2 FYNNEI. The CDR3 covers 12 residues. Trimming shortened V by 2 bases and J by 5 bases, and 6 bases separated the two germline ends. Sequenced by immunoSEQ multiplex PCR; TCRdb stores in-frame clones only, minus some. The sample consists of roughly 24,000 clones, roughly two thirds of them appearing once. This clone was observed a handful of times. What it binds is unknown. The V call is TRBV2, the J call TRBJ1-1, with D maybe TRBD1 (5 bases). Sequencing used lung tumor tissue. This clonotype originated in a human donor with non-small cell lung cancer. The CDR3 nucleotides are TGTGCCAGCAGTGAATCAGGGACTGAAGCTTTCTTT. Translated, it gives CASSESGTEAFF.